One TCR beta chain is described in this entry. Its antigen is as yet unknown. The read ends 3 residues before the CDR3 terminus; that terminus is restored from the germline J gene. Clones were sequenced by immunoSEQ multiplex PCR, and TCRdb holds only the in-frame ones, with some missing. Its table lists about 15,000 clones. The CDR3 is 13 residues long. Per the germline V gene, CDR1 is SGHNT and CDR2 is YENEEA. V was clipped by 1 base and J by 5 bases, with 9 bases between them. The sample is drawn from a study of T cell clonality in common variable immunodeficiency. Study-wide points: Compared with healthy controls, CVID subjects showed increased TCRbeta clonality, mostly in about a third. Common variable immunodeficiency TCR beta sequences reportedly had fewer deletions and N-nucleotide insertions.

The source of this sequence is a human donor with common variable immunodeficiency. The sample was peripheral blood mononuclear cells. The chain couples TRBV11-3 to TRBJ2-7, with D unclear. CDR3 amino acids: CASSLGLGDEQYF. The DNA read from the CDR3 is TGTGCCAGCAGCTTAGGGCTAGGAGACGAG. Full variable domain (outside the CDR3, taken from reference TRBV11-3 and TRBJ2-7): EAGVVQSPRYKIIEKKQPVAFWCNPISGHNTLYWYLQNLGQGPELLIRYENEEAVDDSQLPKDRFSAERLKGVDSTLKIQPAELGDSAVYLCASSLGLGDEQYFGPGTRLTVT.